These T cell receptor beta chains were read from a single sample in a study of neurological immune-mediated disorders. TCRdb processed the 5' RACE reads anew with MiXCR; each CDR3 protein has one entry. This table has some 37,000 distinct CDR3 sequences, 10% to 13% appearing once. The sequenced sample was PBMCs. The receptors come from a woman in her twenties or thirties with HTLV-1-associated myelopathy (HAM/TSP). CDR3s leave out the opening cysteine and the closing phenylalanine or tryptophan.

v_call: TRBV20-1; cdr3_aa: SARDGQGNTEAF
v_call: TRBV20-1; cdr3_aa: SAIPETDSNQPQH
v_call: TRBV18; cdr3_aa: ASSPDGLTPHLTDTQY
v_call: TRBV6-1; cdr3_aa: ASSFAGGSSYEQY
v_call: TRBV10-3; cdr3_aa: AISPTATNEKLF
v_call: TRBV16; cdr3_aa: ASSPGRAYEQY
v_call: TRBV7-6; cdr3_aa: ASSVLSRDTGELF
v_call: TRBV20-1; cdr3_aa: SASSSSVSGYEQY
v_call: TRBV20-1; cdr3_aa: SARGARGYT
v_call: TRBV5-1; cdr3_aa: ASSLASGGNTEAF
v_call: TRBV19; cdr3_aa: ASSAQGNQPQH
v_call: TRBV7-9; cdr3_aa: ASERGSTDTQY
v_call: TRBV5-1; cdr3_aa: ASSFGTSPYEQY
v_call: TRBV5-1; cdr3_aa: ASSPGGDSSYEQY
v_call: TRBV11-2; cdr3_aa: ASSRLKGLAITGEMF
v_call: TRBV5-1; cdr3_aa: ASSPPGTVNTGELF
v_call: TRBV5-1; cdr3_aa: ASSFYICSARDRGLAKNIQY
v_call: TRBV29-1; cdr3_aa: SGAYDPTDTEAF
v_call: TRBV7-2; cdr3_aa: ASSIGTSGTDTQY
v_call: TRBV4-2; cdr3_aa: ASSRLSGGGTDTQY
v_call: TRBV11-2; cdr3_aa: ASSPGVWNEKLF
v_call: TRBV5-1; cdr3_aa: ASSTGGEGYNEQF
v_call: TRBV20-1; cdr3_aa: SARANRVGMTETQY
v_call: TRBV28; cdr3_aa: ASSPTGLWDEKLF
v_call: TRBV19; cdr3_aa: ASSTQRNTEAF
v_call: TRBV12-3/TRBV12-4; cdr3_aa: ASSFGLVGHEKLF